Listed below are T cell receptor beta chains from one sample, sequenced in a study of CD8+CD57+ T cells in acquired aplastic anemia. MiXCR, applied by TCRdb to the reads, yields one record per CDR3 protein. Counted here are 200,000 or so distinct CDR3 sequences, around 47% occurring once; the ten biggest clones make up approximately 9.4%. Sequenced: sorted CD4+, CD8+, or CD8+CD57+ T cells (not recorded which) from PBMCs. The receptors were sampled from a human donor with aplastic anemia. The CDR3 runs from the conserved cysteine through the conserved F or W. Fields, in order: D gene, V gene, J gene, clone size, CDR3 protein, CDR3 DNA. A D gene is named only where the DNA matches it firmly. Part of the rows lack a size; the others show once, few, many or a class for expanded clones.

-	TRBV29-1	TRBJ2-7	many	CSAKTPTYEQYF	TGCAGCGCTAAGACTCCAACCTACGAGCAGTACTTC
TRBD2	TRBV11-1	TRBJ2-2	-	CATPPETSGSSEGTGELFF	TGTGCCACACCCCCAGAAACGAGCGGGAGTAGTGAAGGCACCGGGGAGCTGTTTTTT
-	TRBV6-2/TRBV6-3	TRBJ2-7	-	CASSYVSTEQYF	TGTGCCAGCAGTTACGTCAGTACCGAGCAGTACTTC
-	TRBV18	TRBJ1-1	-	CASSPSTELEAFF	TGTGCCAGCTCACCATCGACGGAACTAGAAGCTTTCTTT
-	TRBV12-3/TRBV12-4	TRBJ2-5	many	CASSARGSGTQYF	TGTGCCAGCAGCGCGAGAGGGTCAGGGACCCAGTACTTC
TRBD1	TRBV11-1	TRBJ2-6	-	CASSSTTGANSGANVLTF	TGTGCCAGCAGCTCGACGACAGGGGCCAACTCTGGGGCCAACGTCCTGACTTTC
TRBD2	TRBV5-1	TRBJ2-3	many	CASSLGSSGRIADTQYF	TGCGCCAGCAGCTTGGGGTCTAGCGGGAGAATCGCAGATACGCAGTATTTT
TRBD1	TRBV24-1	TRBJ2-7	many	CATWDSSFSPYEQYF	TGTGCCACCTGGGACAGCTCATTTAGCCCCTACGAGCAGTACTTC
-	TRBV5-1	TRBJ2-7	-	CASSLSPGGGEQYF	TGCGCCAGCAGCTTGTCGCCAGGGGGAGGTGAGCAGTACTTC
-	TRBV20-1	TRBJ1-1	-	CSARFTWLGGGEAFF	TGCAGTGCTAGATTTACTTGGCTCGGGGGTGGGGAAGCTTTCTTT
-	TRBV5-6	TRBJ1-2	many	CASSLFLNYGYTF	TGTGCCAGCAGCTTGTTCCTTAACTATGGCTACACCTTC
-	TRBV7-9	TRBJ1-5	once	CASSLEGEPQHF	TGTGCCAGCAGCCTAGAGGGGGAGCCCCAGCATTTT
-	TRBV7-6	TRBJ2-7	-	CASSPLGTNEQYF	TGTGCCAGCAGCCCGTTAGGGACCAACGAGCAGTACTTC
TRBD2	TRBV29-1	TRBJ2-7	-	CSVGLAGENEQYF	TGCAGCGTGGGACTAGCGGGAGAAAACGAGCAGTACTTC
-	TRBV10-3	TRBJ1-1	many	CAISELNTEAFF	TGTGCCATCAGTGAGCTGAACACTGAAGCTTTCTTT
TRBD1	TRBV10-1	TRBJ2-1	-	CASSVGTGTYNEQFF	TGCGCCAGCAGTGTGGGGACAGGGACCTACAATGAGCAGTTCTTC
TRBD2	TRBV20-1	TRBJ2-7	-	CSARGTSGDTSEQYF	TGCAGTGCTAGGGGGACTAGCGGGGATACAAGCGAGCAGTACTTC
-	TRBV20-1	TRBJ2-7	-	CSARVTREQYF	TGCAGTGCTAGGGTCACACGGGAGCAGTACTTC
-	TRBV7-9	TRBJ2-7	many	CASSFSAAQYF	TGTGCCAGCAGCTTCTCCGCGGCGCAGTACTTC
TRBD1	TRBV20-1	TRBJ1-2	-	CSALQGTDYGYTF	TGCAGTGCCCTACAGGGGACTGACTATGGCTACACCTTC
-	TRBV20-1	TRBJ1-1	many	CSAGLGYTEAFF	TGCAGTGCCGGCTTGGGGTACACTGAAGCTTTCTTT
-	TRBV7-3	TRBJ2-1	few	CASSLNTANEQFF	TGTGCCAGCAGCTTAAATACAGCCAATGAGCAGTTCTTC
TRBD2	TRBV7-3	TRBJ2-7	-	CASSLAAGTSGYYEQYF	TGTGCCAGCAGCTTGGCTGCCGGGACTAGCGGTTACTACGAGCAGTACTTC
-	TRBV4-3	TRBJ2-7	-	CASSQVRGDYEQYF	TGCGCCAGCAGCCAAGTCCGAGGGGACTACGAGCAGTACTTC
-	TRBV24-1	TRBJ1-1	-	CATRQNTEAFF	TGTGCCACCCGACAGAACACTGAAGCTTTCTTT
-	TRBV20-1	TRBJ1-1	-	CSARGLGRNEAFF	TGCAGTGCTAGAGGCCTGGGGCGCAACGAAGCTTTCTTT
-	TRBV29-1	TRBJ1-2	many	CSVGSLIAVNYGYTF	TGCAGCGTTGGGTCACTCATTGCCGTAAACTATGGCTACACCTTC
TRBD2	TRBV19	TRBJ2-2	-	CASSSDSRGLAGANTGKLFF	TGTGCCAGTAGTTCTGACTCCCGGGGACTAGCGGGGGCGAACACCGGGAAGCTGTTTTTT
-	TRBV20-1	TRBJ2-5	many	CSAVRRAGETQYF	TGCAGTGCCGTCCGGAGGGCCGGAGAGACCCAGTACTTC
-	TRBV25-1	TRBJ2-1	-	CASADSFSSYNEQFF	TGTGCCAGCGCGGACAGTTTCAGCTCCTACAATGAGCAGTTCTTC
-	TRBV5-1	TRBJ1-1	many	CASSLSGLNTEAFF	TGCGCCAGCAGCTTAAGTGGATTGAACACTGAAGCTTTCTTT
-	TRBV24-1	TRBJ2-7	-	CATAGSGYEQYF	TGTGCCACGGCTGGCTCTGGGTACGAGCAGTACTTC
-	TRBV7-9	TRBJ1-5	many	CASSFPGRGNQPQHF	TGTGCCAGCAGCTTCCCGGGAAGGGGCAATCAGCCCCAGCATTTT